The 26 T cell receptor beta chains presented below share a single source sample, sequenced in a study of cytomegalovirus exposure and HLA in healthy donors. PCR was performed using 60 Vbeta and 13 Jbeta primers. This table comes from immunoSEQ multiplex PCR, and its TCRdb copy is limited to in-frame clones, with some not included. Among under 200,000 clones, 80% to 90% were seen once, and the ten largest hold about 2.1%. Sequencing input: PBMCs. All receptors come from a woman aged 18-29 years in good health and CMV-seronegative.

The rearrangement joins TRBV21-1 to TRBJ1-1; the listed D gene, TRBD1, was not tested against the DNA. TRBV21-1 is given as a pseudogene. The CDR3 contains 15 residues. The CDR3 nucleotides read TGTGCCAGCAGCAAACCCCGACAGGGGGAGACTGAAGCTTTCTTT. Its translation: CASSKPRQGETEAFF.

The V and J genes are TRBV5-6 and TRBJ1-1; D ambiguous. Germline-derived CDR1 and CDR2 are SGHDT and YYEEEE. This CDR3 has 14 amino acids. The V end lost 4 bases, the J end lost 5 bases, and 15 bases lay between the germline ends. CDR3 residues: CASSPRLAGTEAFF. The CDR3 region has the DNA TGTGCCAGCAGCCCCCGATTGGCAGGAACTGAAGCTTTCTTT.

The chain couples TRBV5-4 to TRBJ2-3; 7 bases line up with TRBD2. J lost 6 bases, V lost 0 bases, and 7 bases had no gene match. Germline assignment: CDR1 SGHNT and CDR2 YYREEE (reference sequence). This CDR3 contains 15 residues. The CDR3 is CASSLGTRDLDTQYF. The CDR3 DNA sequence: TGTGCCAGCAGCTTGGGGACTAGGGATCTGGATACGCAGTATTTT.

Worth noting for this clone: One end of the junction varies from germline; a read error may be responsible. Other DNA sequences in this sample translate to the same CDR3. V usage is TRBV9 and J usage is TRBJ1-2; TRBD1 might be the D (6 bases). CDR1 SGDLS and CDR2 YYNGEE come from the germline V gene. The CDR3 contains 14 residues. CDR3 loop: CASSVQRQARGYTF. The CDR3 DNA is TGTGCCAGCAGCGTGCAGCGACAGGCAAGAGGCTACACTTTC.

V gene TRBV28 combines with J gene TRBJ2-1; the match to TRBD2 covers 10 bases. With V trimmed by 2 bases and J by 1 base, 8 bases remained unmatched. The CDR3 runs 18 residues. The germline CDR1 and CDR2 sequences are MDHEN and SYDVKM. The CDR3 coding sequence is TGTGCCAGCAGTTTAATTCTAGCGGGAGCTGGGTCCTACAATGAGCAGTTCTTC. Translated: CASSLILAGAGSYNEQFF. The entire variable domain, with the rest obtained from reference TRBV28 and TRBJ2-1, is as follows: DVKVTQSSRYLVKRTGEKVFLECVQDMDHENMFWYRQDPGLGLRLIYFSYDVKMKEKGDIPEGYSVSREKKERFSLILESASTNQTSMYLCASSLILAGAGSYNEQFFGPGTRLTVL.

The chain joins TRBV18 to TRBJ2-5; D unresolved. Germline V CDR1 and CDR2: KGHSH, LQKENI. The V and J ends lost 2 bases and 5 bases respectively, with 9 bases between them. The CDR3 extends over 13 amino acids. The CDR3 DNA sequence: TGTGCCAGCTCACCAGCACGGTATGAGACCCAGTACTTC. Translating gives CASSPARYETQYF.

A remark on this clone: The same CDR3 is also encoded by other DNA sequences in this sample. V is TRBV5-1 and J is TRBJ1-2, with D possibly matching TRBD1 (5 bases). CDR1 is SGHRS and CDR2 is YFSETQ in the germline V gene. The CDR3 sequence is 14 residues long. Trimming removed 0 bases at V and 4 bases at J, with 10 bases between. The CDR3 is CASSLGQGGYGYTF. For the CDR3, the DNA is TGCGCCAGCAGCTTGGGGCAGGGCGGCTATGGCTACACCTTC. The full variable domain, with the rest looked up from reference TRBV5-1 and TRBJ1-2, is KAGVTQTPRYLIKTRGQQVTLSCSPISGHRSVSWYQQTPGQGLQFLFEYFSETQRNKGNFPGRFSGRQFSNSRSEMNVSTLELGDSALYLCASSLGQGGYGYTFGSGTRLTVV.

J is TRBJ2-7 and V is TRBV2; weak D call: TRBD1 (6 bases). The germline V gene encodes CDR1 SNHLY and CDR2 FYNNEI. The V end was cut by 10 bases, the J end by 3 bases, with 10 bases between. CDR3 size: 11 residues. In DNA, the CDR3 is TGTGCCACTGGGACAAACTACGAGCAGTACTTC. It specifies CATGTNYEQYF.

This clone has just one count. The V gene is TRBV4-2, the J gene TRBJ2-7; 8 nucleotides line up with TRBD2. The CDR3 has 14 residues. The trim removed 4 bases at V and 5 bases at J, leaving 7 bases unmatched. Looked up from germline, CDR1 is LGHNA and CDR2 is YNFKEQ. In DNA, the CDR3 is TGTGCCAGCAGCCGGGGTAGCGGGATGAACGAGCAGTACTTC. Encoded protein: CASSRGSGMNEQYF.

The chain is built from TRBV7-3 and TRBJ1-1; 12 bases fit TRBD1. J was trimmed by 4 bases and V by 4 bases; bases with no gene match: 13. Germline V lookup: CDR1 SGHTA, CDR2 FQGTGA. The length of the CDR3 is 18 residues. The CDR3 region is CASSSGRDRGRRSTEAFF. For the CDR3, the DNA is TGTGCCAGCAGCTCCGGGAGGGACAGGGGGCGAAGGAGCACTGAAGCTTTCTTT.

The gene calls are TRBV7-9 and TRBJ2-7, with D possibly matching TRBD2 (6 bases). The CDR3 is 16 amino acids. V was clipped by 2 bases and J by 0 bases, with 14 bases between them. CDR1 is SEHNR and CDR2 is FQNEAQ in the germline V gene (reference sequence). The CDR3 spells CASSLIGGYSSYEQYF. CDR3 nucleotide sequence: TGTGCCAGCAGCTTAATTGGGGGGTATAGCTCCTACGAGCAGTACTTC.

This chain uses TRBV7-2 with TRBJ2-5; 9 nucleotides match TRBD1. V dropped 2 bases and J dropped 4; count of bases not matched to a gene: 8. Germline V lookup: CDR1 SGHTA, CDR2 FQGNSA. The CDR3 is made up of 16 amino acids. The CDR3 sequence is CASSLFSMGQGETQYF. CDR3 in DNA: TGTGCCAGCAGCTTATTCAGTATGGGACAGGGAGAGACCCAGTACTTC.

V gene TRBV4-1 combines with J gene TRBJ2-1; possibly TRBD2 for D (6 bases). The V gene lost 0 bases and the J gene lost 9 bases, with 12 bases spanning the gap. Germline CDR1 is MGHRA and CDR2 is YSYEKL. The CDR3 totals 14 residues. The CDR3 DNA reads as TGCGCCAGCAGCCAAGAGGCGCGCGGGGCTGAGCAGTTCTTC. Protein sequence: CASSQEARGAEQFF.

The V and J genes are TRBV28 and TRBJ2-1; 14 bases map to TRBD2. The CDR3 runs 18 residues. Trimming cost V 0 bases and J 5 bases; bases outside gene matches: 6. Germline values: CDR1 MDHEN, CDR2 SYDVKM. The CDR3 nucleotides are TGTGCCAGCAGTTTATGGGGGACTAGCGGGAGAGGGGACAATGAGCAGTTCTTC. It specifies CASSLWGTSGRGDNEQFF. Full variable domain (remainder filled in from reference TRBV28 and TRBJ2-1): DVKVTQSSRYLVKRTGEKVFLECVQDMDHENMFWYRQDPGLGLRLIYFSYDVKMKEKGDIPEGYSVSREKKERFSLILESASTNQTSMYLCASSLWGTSGRGDNEQFFGPGTRLTVL.

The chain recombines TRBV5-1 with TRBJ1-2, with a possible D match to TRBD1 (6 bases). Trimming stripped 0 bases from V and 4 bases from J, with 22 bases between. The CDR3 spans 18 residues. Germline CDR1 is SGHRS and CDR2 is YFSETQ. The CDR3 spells CASSLGPRPTGGGYGYTF. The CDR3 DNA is TGCGCCAGCAGCTTGGGACCCCGTCCGACAGGAGGTGGCTATGGCTACACCTTC. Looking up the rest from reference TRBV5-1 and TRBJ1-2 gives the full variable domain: KAGVTQTPRYLIKTRGQQVTLSCSPISGHRSVSWYQQTPGQGLQFLFEYFSETQRNKGNFPGRFSGRQFSNSRSEMNVSTLELGDSALYLCASSLGPRPTGGGYGYTFGSGTRLTVV.

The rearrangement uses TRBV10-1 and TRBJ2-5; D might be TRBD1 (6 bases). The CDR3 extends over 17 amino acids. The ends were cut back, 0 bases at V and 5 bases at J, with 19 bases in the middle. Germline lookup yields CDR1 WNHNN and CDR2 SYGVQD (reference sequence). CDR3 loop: CASSESRSTGSRETQYF. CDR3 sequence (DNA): TGCGCCAGCAGTGAGTCAAGAAGTACAGGGTCAAGGGAGACCCAGTACTTC.

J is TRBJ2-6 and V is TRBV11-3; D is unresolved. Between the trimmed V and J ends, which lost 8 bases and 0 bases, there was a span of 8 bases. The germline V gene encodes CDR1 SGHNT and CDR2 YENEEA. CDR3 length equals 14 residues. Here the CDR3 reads CASAESSGANVLTF. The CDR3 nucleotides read TGTGCCAGCGCGGAGAGCTCTGGGGCCAACGTCCTGACTTTC.

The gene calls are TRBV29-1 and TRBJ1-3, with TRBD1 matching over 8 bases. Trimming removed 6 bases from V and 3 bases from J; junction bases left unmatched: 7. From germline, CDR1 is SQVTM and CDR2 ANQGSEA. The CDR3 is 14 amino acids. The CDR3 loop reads CSVQRGTGGNTIYF. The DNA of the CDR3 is TGCAGCGTACAAAGGGGGACAGGTGGAAACACCATATATTTT.

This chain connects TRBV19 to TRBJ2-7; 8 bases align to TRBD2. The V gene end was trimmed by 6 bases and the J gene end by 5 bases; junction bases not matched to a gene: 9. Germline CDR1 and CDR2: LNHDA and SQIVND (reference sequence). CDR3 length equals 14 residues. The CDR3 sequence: CASSPAGAFHEQYF. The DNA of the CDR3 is TGTGCCAGTAGCCCAGCGGGAGCTTTCCACGAGCAGTACTTC.

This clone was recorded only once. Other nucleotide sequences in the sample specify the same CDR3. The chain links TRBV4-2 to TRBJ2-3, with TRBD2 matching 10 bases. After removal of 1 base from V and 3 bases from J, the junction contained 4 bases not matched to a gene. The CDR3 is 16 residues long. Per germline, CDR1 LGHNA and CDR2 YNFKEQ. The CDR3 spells CASSQGLAGVTDTQYF. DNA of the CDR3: TGTGCCAGCAGCCAAGGGCTAGCGGGGGTGACAGATACGCAGTATTTT.

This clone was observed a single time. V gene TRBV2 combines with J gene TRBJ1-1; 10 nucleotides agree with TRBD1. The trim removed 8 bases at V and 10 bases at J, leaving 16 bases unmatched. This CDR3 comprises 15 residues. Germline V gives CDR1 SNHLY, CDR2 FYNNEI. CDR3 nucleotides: TGTGCCAGCGGTCCTAGACCAGGACAGGGGGTGGTAGCTTTCTTT. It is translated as CASGPRPGQGVVAFF. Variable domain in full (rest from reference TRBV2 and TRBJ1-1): EPEVTQTPSHQVTQMGQEVILRCVPISNHLYFYWYRQILGQKVEFLVSFYNNEISEKSEIFDDQFSVERPDGSNFTLKIRSTKLEDSAMYFCASGPRPGQGVVAFFGQGTRLTVV.

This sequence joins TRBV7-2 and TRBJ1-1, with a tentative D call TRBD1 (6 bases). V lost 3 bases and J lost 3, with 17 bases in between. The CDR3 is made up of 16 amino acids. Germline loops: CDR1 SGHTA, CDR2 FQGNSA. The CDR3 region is CASSLRGGPSDTEAFF. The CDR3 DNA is TGTGCCAGCAGCTTGCGGGGGGGGCCGTCGGACACTGAAGCTTTCTTT.

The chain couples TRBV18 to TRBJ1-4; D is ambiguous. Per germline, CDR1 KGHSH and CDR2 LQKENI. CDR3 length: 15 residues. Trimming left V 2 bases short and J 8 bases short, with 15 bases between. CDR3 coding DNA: TGTGCCAGCTCACCAGAGGGCGGGAGTCGGGAAAAACTGTTTTTT. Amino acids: CASSPEGGSREKLFF.

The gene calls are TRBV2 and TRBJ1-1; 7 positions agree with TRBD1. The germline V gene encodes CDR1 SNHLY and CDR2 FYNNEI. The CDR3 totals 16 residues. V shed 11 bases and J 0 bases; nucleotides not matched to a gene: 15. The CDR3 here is CARQPGQSFMNTEAFF. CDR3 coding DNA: TGTGCCCGCCAACCGGGACAGAGTTTCATGAACACTGAAGCTTTCTTT. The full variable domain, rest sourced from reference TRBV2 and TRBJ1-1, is EPEVTQTPSHQVTQMGQEVILRCVPISNHLYFYWYRQILGQKVEFLVSFYNNEISEKSEIFDDQFSVERPDGSNFTLKIRSTKLEDSAMYFCARQPGQSFMNTEAFFGQGTRLTVV.

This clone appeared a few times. CDR3 sequence reads: CASSPPRSKETQYF. The CDR3 DNA follows: TGTGCCAGCTCACCACCGAGAAGCAAGGAGACCCAGTACTTC. This sequence joins TRBV18 and TRBJ2-5, with D hard to call. The V end lost 0 bases, the J end lost 5 bases, and 10 bases lay between the germline ends. Germline CDR1 is KGHSH and CDR2 is LQKENI. The CDR3 spans 14 residues.

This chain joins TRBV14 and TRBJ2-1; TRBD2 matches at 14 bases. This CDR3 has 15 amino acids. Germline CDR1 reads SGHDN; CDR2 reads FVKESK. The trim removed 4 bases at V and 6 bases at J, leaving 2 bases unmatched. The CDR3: CASSLGLAGVNEQFF. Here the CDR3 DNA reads TGTGCCAGCAGCCTGGGACTAGCGGGAGTCAATGAGCAGTTCTTC.